Below, 27 T cell receptor beta chains from the same sample are listed, as sequenced in a study of cytomegalovirus exposure and HLA in healthy donors. Primers included in the PCR were 60 Vbeta and 13 Jbeta primers. The data were produced by immunoSEQ multiplex PCR, yet TCRdb's version contains in-frame clones alone and is incomplete. Of 110,000 to 150,000 clones listed, roughly 78% are singletons. Sequences were obtained from PBMCs. Receptors were obtained from a man aged 25-40 years in good health and CMV-seronegative.

In DNA form, the CDR3 reads TGTGCCAGCAGAACCACTAGCGGGGGGACGCGAGATACGCAGTATTTT. Translated: CASRTTSGGTRDTQYF. V and J are TRBV9 and TRBJ2-3, with 12 bases that match TRBD2. Germline CDR1 reads SGDLS; CDR2 reads YYNGEE. The V segment lost 5 bases and the J segment 5 bases; nucleotides outside the gene matches: 9. There are 16 residues in the CDR3.

The J gene is TRBJ1-6, the V gene TRBV18; D might be TRBD1 (6 bases). Per the germline V gene, CDR1 is KGHSH and CDR2 is LQKENI. The CDR3 is 13 amino acids. With 3 bases removed from V and 9 bases from J, the gap between germline ends came to 9 bases. Written as DNA, the CDR3 is TGTGCCAGCTCACCCAGGGGTTTTTCACCCCTCCACTTT. This gives the protein CASSPRGFSPLHF.

This chain links TRBV28 with TRBJ2-1; 7 nucleotides match TRBD2. The CDR3 is 15 amino acids. Per the germline V gene, CDR1 is MDHEN and CDR2 is SYDVKM. The J segment lost 7 bases and the V segment lost 5 bases, leaving 11 bases of the junction unmatched. The CDR3 loop is CASSPFAGVGNEQFF. The CDR3 region has the DNA TGTGCCAGCAGTCCTTTTGCGGGAGTGGGGAATGAGCAGTTCTTC. Full variable domain (outside the CDR3, taken from reference TRBV28 and TRBJ2-1): DVKVTQSSRYLVKRTGEKVFLECVQDMDHENMFWYRQDPGLGLRLIYFSYDVKMKEKGDIPEGYSVSREKKERFSLILESASTNQTSMYLCASSPFAGVGNEQFFGPGTRLTVL.

The rearrangement joins TRBV29-1 to TRBJ1-5; 8 nucleotides line up with TRBD1. This CDR3 spans 15 amino acids. CDR1 SQVTM and CDR2 ANQGSEA come from the germline V gene. Trimming cost V 4 bases and J 1 base; bases outside gene matches: 6. CDR3 nucleotides: TGCAGCGTTGGCGCCGGGACAGGAAGCAATCAGCCCCAGCATTTT. It encodes CSVGAGTGSNQPQHF.

This chain uses TRBV10-3 with TRBJ2-7; 11 bases agree with TRBD1. The length of the CDR3 is 14 residues. Trimming took 6 bases from V and 3 from J; bases not matched to a gene: 4. Germline assignment: CDR1 ENHRY and CDR2 SYGVKD. The CDR3 loop is CAISSGTGGYEQYF. CDR3 nucleotide sequence: TGTGCCATCAGCTCCGGGACAGGGGGCTACGAGCAGTACTTC.

The V gene is TRBV28, the J gene TRBJ1-4, with D hard to call. Germline V gene lookup returns CDR1 MDHEN and CDR2 SYDVKM. Between the trimmed V and J ends, which lost 6 bases and 10 bases, there was a span of 27 bases. CDR3 size: 17 residues. The chain's CDR3 is CASSYDSSNRERVKLFF. The CDR3 DNA reads as TGTGCCAGCAGCTACGACTCGAGCAATCGGGAGAGGGTAAAACTGTTTTTT.

The chain carries TRBV10-1 and TRBJ1-4; unclear D gene. The CDR3 spans 13 residues. Trimming removed 7 bases at V and 4 bases at J, with 10 bases between. Germline CDR1 and CDR2: WNHNN and SYGVQD (reference sequence). The DNA of the CDR3 is TGCGCCAGCAAGGCGGACTATAATGAAAAACTGTTTTTT. This sequence encodes CASKADYNEKLFF.

This chain links TRBV5-1 with TRBJ2-7; 9 nucleotides align to TRBD2. Per the germline V gene, CDR1 is SGHRS and CDR2 is YFSETQ. The V gene end was trimmed by 2 bases and the J gene end by 5 bases; junction bases not matched to a gene: 5. The CDR3 has 14 amino acids. The chain's CDR3 is CASSLTASGNEQYF. The DNA for the CDR3 is TGCGCCAGCAGCTTAACCGCTAGCGGGAACGAGCAGTACTTC.

The CDR3 DNA reads as TGCAGCGTCGAGGGTGGTGAAGCTTTCTTT. Amino acid sequence: CSVEGGEAFF. The chain recombines TRBV29-1 with TRBJ1-1, with D hard to call. The germline V gene has CDR1 SQVTM and CDR2 ANQGSEA. Trimming shortened V by 6 bases and J by 7 bases, and 9 bases separated the two germline ends. CDR3 size: 10 residues.

The rearrangement joins TRBV27 to TRBJ2-6; 9 nucleotides agree with TRBD1. Per the germline V gene, CDR1 is MNHEY and CDR2 is SMNVEV (reference sequence). Trimming removed 7 bases from V and 4 bases from J; junction bases left unmatched: 8. The CDR3 covers 16 residues. This chain's CDR3 is CASKIQGAGGANVLTF. The CDR3 DNA reads as TGTGCCAGCAAAATACAGGGGGCAGGAGGGGCCAACGTCCTGACTTTC.

The genes are TRBV10-3 and TRBJ2-3; tentative D call: TRBD2 (6 bases). V was clipped by 0 bases and J by 2 bases, with 9 bases between them. The CDR3 length is 15 residues. The V gene's germline CDR1 is ENHRY and CDR2 SYGVKD. This CDR3 is CAISESSGVTDTQYF. In nucleotides, the CDR3 is TGTGCCATCAGTGAGTCTAGCGGTGTCACAGATACGCAGTATTTT.

This chain uses TRBV9 with TRBJ1-2, with D maybe TRBD1 (5 bases). V lost 0 bases and J 7 bases, leaving 13 bases between the germline ends. The CDR3 runs 14 residues. The germline V gene encodes CDR1 SGDLS and CDR2 YYNGEE. The CDR3 is CASSVGISGGGYTF. CDR3 DNA: TGTGCCAGCAGCGTAGGGATTTCGGGGGGTGGCTACACCTTC. The full variable domain, rest sourced from reference TRBV9 and TRBJ1-2, is DSGVTQTPKHLITATGQRVTLRCSPRSGDLSVYWYQQSLDQGLQFLIQYYNGEERAKGNILERFSAQQFPDLHSELNLSSLELGDSALYFCASSVGISGGGYTFGSGTRLTVV.

Comments on this clone: One junction end does not reproduce the germline sequence, and a read error may be involved. The chain uses TRBV6-5 and TRBJ2-3; 7 nucleotides align to TRBD1. The CDR3 is made up of 15 amino acids. Germline-derived CDR1 and CDR2 are MNHEY and SVGAGI. As DNA, the CDR3 is TGTGCCAGCGGTTATCTAGGGGGCCAGGGAGATACGCAGTATTTT. Translated: CASGYLGGQGDTQYF.

In nucleotides, the CDR3 is TGTGCCAGCAGCCCGAACATTAACTATGGCTACACCTTC. This translates into CASSPNINYGYTF. The rearrangement uses TRBV7-8 and TRBJ1-2; D remains unclear. The germline V gene encodes CDR1 SGHVS and CDR2 FQNEAQ. V was shortened by 5 bases and J by 1 base, with 8 bases between the two germline ends. This CDR3 is built from 13 residues.

This clone came up a few times. The CDR3 protein is CASSDLGQGSRQPQHF. For the CDR3, the DNA is TGTGCCAGCAGTGATCTGGGACAGGGGTCGCGTCAGCCCCAGCATTTT. V usage is TRBV6-1 and J usage is TRBJ1-5; 10 nucleotides align to TRBD1. Germline assignment: CDR1 MNHNS and CDR2 SASEGT. V shed 3 bases, J shed 6 bases, and the junction held 8 bases outside the gene matches. This CDR3 has 16 residues.

This sequence joins TRBV4-1 and TRBJ2-2, with a tentative D call TRBD2 (5 bases). The CDR3 loop spans 16 amino acids. Per the germline V gene, CDR1 is MGHRA and CDR2 is YSYEKL. Trimming stripped 0 bases from V and 6 bases from J, with 14 bases between. The CDR3 DNA follows: TGCGCCAGCAGCCAAGATATTCTAGGGCGGGCCGGGGAGCTGTTTTTT. Its protein is CASSQDILGRAGELFF.

The chain links TRBV19 to TRBJ2-7; perhaps TRBD1 as D (5 bases). Germline assignment: CDR1 LNHDA and CDR2 SQIVND (reference sequence). Trimming pared 5 bases from V and 0 bases from J, leaving 17 bases between. CDR3 length equals 16 residues. In DNA, the CDR3 is TGTGCCAGTAGTGACAACCTCAGGGCCGCCTCCTACGAGCAGTACTTC. Translated, it gives CASSDNLRAASYEQYF.

The rearrangement links TRBV10-2 to TRBJ2-7; TRBD1 matches at 7 bases. CDR3 length: 15 residues. Trimming at V came to 8 bases and at J to 5 bases, leaving 15 bases not matched to a gene. Looked up from germline, CDR1 is WSHSY and CDR2 is SAAADI. CDR3 bases: TGCGCCAGCCTTCAAGTATCGGACAGGCCCCACGAGCAGTACTTC. Residues: CASLQVSDRPHEQYF.

The J gene is TRBJ2-7, the V gene TRBV18; the match to TRBD2 covers 14 bases. Germline CDR1 and CDR2: KGHSH and LQKENI. This CDR3 contains 16 residues. The V and J ends lost 2 bases and 5 bases, in that order; junction bases with no gene match: 5. Written as DNA, the CDR3 is TGTGCCAGCTCACCAAGGACTAGCGGGAGGCTTGACGAGCAGTACTTC. Translated, it gives CASSPRTSGRLDEQYF.

The V gene is TRBV9, the J gene TRBJ2-1, with 9 nucleotides matching TRBD1. Losses at the gene ends were 4 bases for V and 9 bases for J; bases not matched to a gene: 2. Germline-derived CDR1 and CDR2 are SGDLS and YYNGEE. The length of the CDR3 is 12 residues. The DNA for the CDR3 is TGTGCCAGCAGCCGGACAGGGGCTGAGCAGTTCTTC. As protein: CASSRTGAEQFF. The whole variable domain, remainder taken from reference TRBV9 and TRBJ2-1, is DSGVTQTPKHLITATGQRVTLRCSPRSGDLSVYWYQQSLDQGLQFLIQYYNGEERAKGNILERFSAQQFPDLHSELNLSSLELGDSALYFCASSRTGAEQFFGPGTRLTVL.

The chain combines TRBV5-4 with TRBJ1-6, with 9 bases matching TRBD1. This CDR3 contains 16 residues. Germline CDR1 SGHNT, CDR2 YYREEE (reference sequence). The ends lost 4 bases at V and 8 bases at J; junction bases unmatched: 10. The DNA for the CDR3 is TGTGCCAGCAGCGAGGGACAGGGAAAGGTTGATTCACCCCTCCACTTT. Translation: CASSEGQGKVDSPLHF.

The chain is built from TRBV30 and TRBJ1-4; D unresolved. CDR1 is GTSNPN, CDR2 SVGIG, per germline (reference sequence). The CDR3 loop spans 15 amino acids. V was pared by 1 base and J by 3 bases, with 12 bases between. The CDR3, as DNA: TGTGCCTGGAGTGCTCCAAAAGCCGCTAATGAAAAACTGTTTTTT. This codes for CAWSAPKAANEKLFF. Full variable domain (missing parts from reference TRBV30 and TRBJ1-4): SQTIHQWPATLVQPVGSPLSLECTVEGTSNPNLYWYRQAAGRGLQLLFYSVGIGQISSEVPQNLSASRPQDRQFILSSKKLLLSDSGFYLCAWSAPKAANEKLFFGSGTQLSVL.

In nucleotides, the CDR3 is TGTGCCAGCAGCCACCCCCTACAGGGATTGGAGAACACTGAAGCTTTCTTT. This translates into CASSHPLQGLENTEAFF. The chain couples TRBV2 to TRBJ1-1, with a tentative D call TRBD1 (6 bases). The germline V and J ends were trimmed by 6 bases and 1 base, with 21 bases remaining between them. Germline V gene lookup returns CDR1 SNHLY and CDR2 FYNNEI. The CDR3 loop spans 17 amino acids.

This clone was recorded a few times. V gene TRBV4-1 combines with J gene TRBJ2-1, with D perhaps matching TRBD2 (5 bases). Trimming took 1 base from V and 7 from J, leaving 11 bases between them. Germline assignment: CDR1 MGHRA and CDR2 YSYEKL. The CDR3 loop spans 14 amino acids. The CDR3 DNA follows: TGCGCCAGCAGCCAAGGACCATCGGGAAATGAGCAGTTCTTC. Its protein product is CASSQGPSGNEQFF.

The chain combines TRBV5-6 with TRBJ1-1; D unresolved. The length of the CDR3 is 17 residues. Per the germline V gene, CDR1 is SGHDT and CDR2 is YYEEEE. V dropped 4 bases and J dropped 1 base, with 20 bases sitting between them. Written as DNA, the CDR3 is TGTGCCAGCAGCCCCCATACTGCTGCAAATTCGAACACTGAAGCTTTCTTT. Protein: CASSPHTAANSNTEAFF.

The chain is built from TRBV14 and TRBJ2-1, with D unclear. The germline gives CDR1 SGHDN, CDR2 FVKESK. The CDR3 consists of 14 residues. V gave up 1 base and J gave up 5 bases, with 9 bases separating them. The DNA of the CDR3 is TGTGCCAGCAGCCAAGCGAGTACGGACAATGAGCAGTTCTTC. It translates to CASSQASTDNEQFF.

This clone has only one observation. The chain combines TRBV9 with TRBJ2-2; 7 positions agree with TRBD1. Trimming removed 5 bases from V and 5 bases from J; junction bases left unmatched: 6. Germline lookup yields CDR1 SGDLS and CDR2 YYNGEE. This CDR3 is built from 14 residues. CDR3 DNA sequence: TGTGCCAGCAGTCGTGACAGGGTAACCGGGGAGCTGTTTTTT. Translated, it gives CASSRDRVTGELFF.